The 24 T cell receptor beta chains given below trace back to one sample, sequenced in a study of graft-versus-host responses after intestinal transplantation (dated by TCRdb to about 2021). For these receptors, no antigen is known. The time point label here, explained by the study, means: cells obtained before transplantation from donor or recipient. The library was built by means of the immunoSEQ multiplex PCR assay. TCRdb limited this immuneACCESS table to in-frame rearrangements with V and J called. A share of clones is missing; checked studies link under half to unresolved V genes, and the rest is unexplained. For this sample there are 100,000 to 140,000 clones; roughly 87% appear just once. Around 0.73% of the sample belongs to the ten largest clones. The sample in question was unstimulated CD4+ T cells sorted from spleen or lymph node cells, obtained before transplant. The receptors originated from a human donor who was the organ donor for an intestinal transplant.

V usage is TRBV2 and J usage is TRBJ1-5; D is undetermined. V lost 5 bases, J lost 6 bases, and 5 bases lay in between. Germline loops: CDR1 SNHLY, CDR2 FYNNEI. The CDR3 has 11 residues. Here the CDR3 reads CASSNTQPQHF. DNA of the CDR3: TGTGCCAGCAGTAATACTCAGCCCCAGCATTTT.

The chain is built from TRBV7-9 and TRBJ1-2; D is uncertain. CDR3 length: 12 residues. CDR1 is SEHNR, CDR2 FQNEAQ, per germline (reference sequence). Trimming took off 0 bases at V and 9 bases at J, with 8 bases between the two ends. Here the CDR3 reads CASSLAGPSYTF. For the CDR3, the DNA is TGTGCCAGCAGCTTAGCAGGGCCGAGCTACACCTTC.

The rearrangement joins TRBV6-5 to TRBJ2-7; 8 bases agree with TRBD2. After removal of 5 bases from V and 5 bases from J, the junction contained 8 bases not matched to a gene. The CDR3 loop spans 14 amino acids. Germline CDR1 reads MNHEY; CDR2 reads SVGAGI. The CDR3 DNA follows: TGTGCCAGCAGTGAAAGTAGCGGGGTAGACGAGCAGTACTTC. Protein product: CASSESSGVDEQYF.

The chain couples TRBV7-9 to TRBJ2-1; tentative D call: TRBD1 (6 bases). The CDR3 consists of 14 residues. CDR1 and CDR2 (germline): SEHNR, FQNEAQ (reference sequence). Trimming shortened V by 3 bases and J by 9 bases, and 15 bases separated the two germline ends. CDR3 nucleotides: TGTGCCAGCAGCTTCGGCAGGGGATCGGGTGAGCAGTTCTTC. It yields the protein CASSFGRGSGEQFF.

The chain uses TRBV29-1 and TRBJ1-1, with D uncertain. The CDR3 spans 14 residues. From germline, CDR1 is SQVTM and CDR2 ANQGSEA. V lost 7 bases and J 1 base, leaving 16 bases between the germline ends. Here the CDR3 DNA reads TGCAGCGCCTTAATTCCAGTGAAGAACACTGAAGCTTTCTTT. It yields the protein CSALIPVKNTEAFF.

The chain couples TRBV9 to TRBJ2-2, with TRBD2 matching over 7 bases. The CDR3 has 15 residues. CDR1 is SGDLS, CDR2 YYNGEE, per germline. V lost 3 bases to trimming and J lost 6 bases; unmatched junction nucleotides: 8. DNA for the CDR3: TGTGCCAGCAGCGCTCGGCGGGGGTTGGCCGGGGAGCTGTTTTTT. This gives the protein CASSARRGLAGELFF.

The CDR3 DNA reads TGCGCCAGCAGTGAGGGTGGCTACACCTTC. It translates to CASSEGGYTF. V and J are TRBV5-1 and TRBJ1-2; no firm D call. V shed 5 bases and J shed 7 bases, with 6 bases lying between them. This CDR3 spans 10 amino acids. Germline lookup yields CDR1 SGHRS and CDR2 YFSETQ. The whole variable domain, remainder taken from reference TRBV5-1 and TRBJ1-2, is KAGVTQTPRYLIKTRGQQVTLSCSPISGHRSVSWYQQTPGQGLQFLFEYFSETQRNKGNFPGRFSGRQFSNSRSEMNVSTLELGDSALYLCASSEGGYTFGSGTRLTVV.

V and J are TRBV19 and TRBJ1-5; 10 bases agree with TRBD1. The CDR3 loop spans 15 amino acids. CDR1 is LNHDA and CDR2 is SQIVND in the germline V gene (reference sequence). Unmatched junction bases numbered 3, after V lost 6 bases and J lost 1 base. The CDR3 here is CASRGTGVSNQPQHF. The CDR3, as DNA: TGTGCCAGTAGAGGGACAGGGGTAAGCAATCAGCCCCAGCATTTT.

This clone showed up just a few times. The junction and the germline gene differ at one end; a read error may be behind it. At the DNA level, this CDR3 is encoded by other sequences in the same sample as well. The chain links TRBV29-1 to TRBJ1-1; maybe TRBD1 (6 bases). This CDR3 spans 10 amino acids. In germline, CDR1 is SQVTM, CDR2 ANQGSEA. CDR3: CSGRDTEAFF. The CDR3 DNA reads TGCAGCGGGCGGGACACCGAAGCTTTCTTT.

CDR3 loop: CASTERVEAFF. The CDR3 DNA follows: TGTGCCAGCACGGAACGGGTTGAAGCTTTCTTT. This chain links TRBV2 with TRBJ1-1; unclear D gene. V was trimmed by 7 bases and J by 7 bases, leaving 10 bases between them. Germline CDR1 and CDR2: SNHLY and FYNNEI. The CDR3 has 11 residues.

V usage is TRBV5-1 and J usage is TRBJ1-1; weak D call: TRBD1 (5 bases). Looked up from germline, CDR1 is SGHRS and CDR2 is YFSETQ. This CDR3 comprises 16 residues. V lost 0 bases and J 0 bases, leaving 12 bases between the germline ends. As DNA, the CDR3 is TGCGCCAGCAGCTTGGTTGCAGGGACCCTGAACACTGAAGCTTTCTTT. This translates into CASSLVAGTLNTEAFF.

V and J are TRBV10-2 and TRBJ2-1, with 10 bases matching TRBD2. CDR1 and CDR2 from the germline V gene are WSHSY and SAAADI. J lost 6 bases, V lost 1 base, and 3 bases had no gene match. This CDR3 is 15 amino acids long. The DNA of the CDR3 is TGCGCCAGCAGTGAGTGGCTAGCGGGGGTCAATGAGCAGTTCTTC. Translation gives CASSEWLAGVNEQFF.

The rearrangement joins TRBV6-1 to TRBJ1-2, with 9 nucleotides matching TRBD1. Germline CDR1 MNHNS, CDR2 SASEGT. The length of the CDR3 is 17 residues. Trimming cost V 6 bases and J 0 bases; bases outside gene matches: 11. The CDR3 nucleotides are TGTGCCAGCAGGGAACCGGGACAGGGCTCCGCTAACTATGGCTACACCTTC. Protein sequence: CASREPGQGSANYGYTF.

The chain couples TRBV7-6 to TRBJ1-6; unclear D gene. This CDR3 is built from 14 residues. Germline V gene lookup returns CDR1 SGHVS and CDR2 FNYEAQ. V was shortened by 2 bases and J by 11 bases, with 13 bases between the two germline ends. The CDR3 region is CASSLRSTSPPLHF. CDR3 coding DNA: TGTGCCAGCAGCTTAAGGTCCACCTCCCCACCCCTCCACTTT.

This clone was picked up one time. The chain recombines TRBV5-4 with TRBJ1-6, with a possible D match to TRBD1 (6 bases). CDR3 size: 16 residues. Trimming removed 3 bases from V and 7 bases from J, with 17 bases in between. Per germline, CDR1 SGHNT and CDR2 YYREEE (reference sequence). The CDR3 is CASSSTTGLRNSPLHF. CDR3 coding DNA: TGTGCCAGCAGCTCAACGACAGGTCTAAGGAATTCACCCCTCCACTTT.

This clone was seen only once. This chain links TRBV6-1 with TRBJ1-5, with 7 bases matching TRBD1. V was clipped by 8 bases and J by 7 bases; unmatched bases: 8. This CDR3 comprises 13 residues. CDR1 is MNHNS and CDR2 is SASEGT in the germline V gene. Here the CDR3 reads CASPSGGQQPQHF. The DNA of the CDR3 is TGTGCCAGCCCTTCAGGGGGTCAACAGCCCCAGCATTTT.

The chain couples TRBV9 to TRBJ2-3, with 8 positions matching TRBD2. Germline V lookup: CDR1 SGDLS, CDR2 YYNGEE. Trimming cost V 3 bases and J 9 bases; bases outside gene matches: 21. This CDR3 has 18 residues. The CDR3 loop reads CASSAGPAGWRGETTQYF. The CDR3 coding sequence is TGTGCCAGCAGCGCAGGTCCCGCCGGTTGGCGGGGGGAAACAACGCAGTATTTT.

The J gene is TRBJ1-4, the V gene TRBV14, with D possibly TRBD1 on 5 matching bases. Germline CDR1 is SGHDN and CDR2 is FVKESK. This CDR3 has 16 residues. V dropped 1 base and J dropped 3 bases, with 12 bases sitting between them. The CDR3 is CASSQVGAASNEKLFF. The CDR3 DNA follows: TGTGCCAGCAGCCAAGTCGGGGCGGCCTCTAATGAAAAACTGTTTTTT.

This clone was recorded only once. J is TRBJ1-4 and V is TRBV7-2, with 7 bases that match TRBD1. CDR3 length equals 15 residues. Germline assignment: CDR1 SGHTA and CDR2 FQGNSA. The J segment lost 4 bases and the V segment lost 0 bases, leaving 2 bases of the junction unmatched. The CDR3 coding sequence is TGTGCCAGCAGCTTAGCGGGACAGATTAATGAAAAACTGTTTTTT. Translation: CASSLAGQINEKLFF.

The CDR3 is CASSERWQVGYTF. As DNA, the CDR3 is TGTGCCAGCAGTGAGAGGTGGCAGGTTGGCTACACCTTC. The gene calls are TRBV2 and TRBJ1-2; the D is unclear. Trimming shortened V by 3 bases and J by 7 bases, and 12 bases separated the two germline ends. The CDR3 length is 13 residues. Germline V gene lookup returns CDR1 SNHLY and CDR2 FYNNEI.

The chain recombines TRBV6-4 with TRBJ2-3; D tentatively reads TRBD1 or TRBD2 (5 bases each). CDR3 length: 14 amino acids. The V gene lost 2 bases and the J gene lost 1 base, with 7 bases spanning the gap. Per germline, CDR1 MRHNA and CDR2 SNTAGT. Here the CDR3 DNA reads TGTGCCAGCAGTGACCGAGGGGGCACAGATACGCAGTATTTT. Protein sequence: CASSDRGGTDTQYF.

V is TRBV15 and J is TRBJ2-7; D may be TRBD2 (5 bases). The germline CDR1 and CDR2 sequences are LNHNV and YYDKDF (reference sequence). The length of the CDR3 is 15 residues. The V and J ends lost 3 bases and 1 base respectively, with 13 bases between them. The CDR3 sequence is CATSRSGTRSYEQYF. DNA for the CDR3: TGTGCCACCAGCAGGTCGGGCACTAGATCCTACGAGCAGTACTTC.

This clone has only one observation. The chain uses TRBV2 and TRBJ2-5, with a tentative D call TRBD2 (5 bases). Per the germline V gene, CDR1 is SNHLY and CDR2 is FYNNEI. V was pared by 5 bases and J by 2 bases, with 9 bases between. The CDR3 extends over 13 amino acids. CDR3 loop: CASSQRGQETQYF. For the CDR3, the DNA is TGTGCCAGCAGTCAGCGAGGGCAAGAGACCCAGTACTTC.

This chain connects TRBV7-6 to TRBJ2-2; 10 positions agree with TRBD1. Trimming removed 6 bases from V and 4 bases from J; junction bases left unmatched: 8. From germline, CDR1 is SGHVS and CDR2 FNYEAQ. The CDR3 has 16 residues. Written as DNA, the CDR3 is TGTGCCAGCAGTCAAGCCCGACAGGGGGCCACCGGGGAGCTGTTTTTT. This translates into CASSQARQGATGELFF.